A selection of T cell receptor beta chains follows, all from one sample in a study of blood T cell repertoires in COVID-19. The repertoire was sequenced with immunoSEQ multiplex PCR; TCRdb's copy has only in-frame clones and lacks some. The data contain about 120,000 clones, 85% of them singletons. The specimen sequenced was peripheral blood. The receptor source for this set is a human donor in a cohort sampled during active COVID-19. Each CDR3 is given with its conserved first and last residue. The D gene is left open where the match is weak. For some rows the clone size is stated as once, few or many, or as a class when expanded; others skip it.

V gene	J gene	D gene	clone size	CDR3 DNA	CDR3 protein
TRBV24-1	TRBJ2-5	TRBD2	.	TGTGCCACCAGTGACCCTGGACTAGCGGGGAGAGAGACCCAGTACTTC	CATSDPGLAGRETQYF
TRBV29-1	TRBJ2-1	.	.	TGCAGCGTTGGACAGGACAATGAGCAGTTCTTC	CSVGQDNEQFF
TRBV6-5	TRBJ1-5	.	.	TGTGCCAGCAGTTACGGTCGGGGTCAGCCCCAGCATTTT	CASSYGRGQPQHF
TRBV6-2/TRBV6-3	TRBJ2-1	.	.	TGTGCCAGCAGTGCCGGACAGTACAATGAGCAGTTCTTC	CASSAGQYNEQFF
TRBV7-2	TRBJ1-2	TRBD1	.	TGTGCCAGCAGCCGGGACAGGGTGCTATATGGCTACACCTTC	CASSRDRVLYGYTF
TRBV5-8	TRBJ2-3	TRBD2	.	TGTGCCAGCAGCTCCCTGACTAGCGGGGCGGAAGATACGCAGTATTTT	CASSSLTSGAEDTQYF
TRBV20-1	TRBJ2-7	.	.	TGCAGTGCTAGTTGGGGCCCTCTAGGCGAGCAGTACTTC	CSASWGPLGEQYF
TRBV6-1	TRBJ2-7	.	.	TGTGCCAGCAGTGAACCCCGGACACCAGGCTTCGAGCAGTACTTC	CASSEPRTPGFEQYF
TRBV5-5	TRBJ2-3	TRBD1	.	TGTGCCAGCAGCTTGACAGGGGGCAAGGATACGCAGTATTTT	CASSLTGGKDTQYF
TRBV7-6	TRBJ2-5	.	.	TGTGCCAGCAGCCCACAAGAGACCCAGTACTTC	CASSPQETQYF
TRBV10-2	TRBJ1-6	TRBD1	once	TGCGCCAGCAGAAGACAGGGAAATTCACCCCTCCACTTT	CASRRQGNSPLHF
TRBV3-1/TRBV3-2	TRBJ1-3	.	.	TGTGCCAGCAGCCAAGCAGGACAGAGCTCTGGAAACACCATATATTTT	CASSQAGQSSGNTIYF
TRBV30	TRBJ1-2	.	.	TGTGCCTGGAGTGTATGGGCTTCGGAGGGGCGGTATGGCTACACCTTC	CAWSVWASEGRYGYTF
TRBV30	TRBJ1-4	.	.	TGTGCCTGGAGTATTATTAATGAAAAACTGTTTTTT	CAWSIINEKLFF
TRBV6-1	TRBJ2-4	.	.	TGTGCCAGCAGTGAGATGGAGGGTATAGCCAAAAACATTCAGTACTTC	CASSEMEGIAKNIQYF
TRBV10-3	TRBJ2-7	TRBD1	.	TGTGCCATCAGTGAGTCGGACAGGAGTTCCTCCTACGAGCAGTACTTC	CAISESDRSSSYEQYF
TRBV5-4	TRBJ1-1	.	few	TGTGCCAGCAGTTACGACGGGTTGAACACTGAAGCTTTCTTT	CASSYDGLNTEAFF
TRBV5-4	TRBJ2-7	.	.	TGTGCCAGCAGCTTCGGCGGGACAGCCTACGAGCAGTACTTC	CASSFGGTAYEQYF
TRBV7-6	TRBJ2-6	.	.	TGTGCCAGCAGCTTAGTTGCAGGGGTTGGGGCCAACGTCCTGACTTTC	CASSLVAGVGANVLTF
TRBV28	TRBJ2-4	TRBD1	.	TGTGCCAGCAGTCCGCTGACAGGGCAGCTAGCCAAAAACATTCAGTACTTC	CASSPLTGQLAKNIQYF
TRBV7-9	TRBJ1-6	TRBD1	.	TGTGCCAGCAGTTCGACAGGGCGATCACCCCTCCACTTT	CASSSTGRSPLHF
TRBV6-5	TRBJ2-2	.	.	TGTGCCAGCAGTTACCGGACAACGAACACCGGGGAGCTGTTTTTT	CASSYRTTNTGELFF